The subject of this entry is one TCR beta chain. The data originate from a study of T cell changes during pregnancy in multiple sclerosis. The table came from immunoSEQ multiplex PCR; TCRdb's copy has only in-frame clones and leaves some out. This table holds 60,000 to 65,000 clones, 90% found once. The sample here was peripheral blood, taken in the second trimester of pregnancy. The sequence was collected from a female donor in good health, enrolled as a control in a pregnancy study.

CDR3 in DNA: TGCGCCAGCAGCTTGAGCGGGGAGATAATGGAGACCCAGTACTTC. Translated: CASSLSGEIMETQYF. This sequence joins TRBV5-1 and TRBJ2-5, with TRBD2 matching over 7 bases. From germline, CDR1 is SGHRS and CDR2 YFSETQ. V dropped 1 base and J dropped 5; count of bases not matched to a gene: 8. This CDR3 comprises 15 residues.